Detailed here is one T cell receptor (beta chain). The data belong to a study of response to subunit inactivated influenza vaccine. The CDR3 runs to 11 residues. The V gene's germline CDR1 is MDHEN and CDR2 SYDVKM. V was cut by 4 bases and J by 6 bases, with 7 bases left in between. One entry per CDR3 protein results from TCRdb running MiXCR on the RT-PCR reads. The sample lists 500,000 to 550,000 distinct CDR3 sequences, about 7.6% occurring once. Sequencing used PBMCs from blood, obtained less than 30 months after vaccination. The chain employs TRBV28 and TRBJ2-7, with D uncertain. This clonotype originated in a man aged 50-75 years who received an inactivated influenza vaccine. The CDR3 loop is CASSSNAEQYF. Here the CDR3 DNA reads TGTGCCAGCAGTTCCAACGCCGAGCAGTACTTC.